The TCR beta chain described here comes from a study of identical twins. In regard to this clonotype: Its antigen is not known.

Overall study results and limits: Zero-insertion analyses were open to partial confounding by invariant MAIT and iNKT cells.

TCRdb ran MiXCR on the 5' RACE reads and lists one entry per CDR3 protein. This sample has 1.5 million to 2 million distinct CDR3 sequences; under 35% occur once, and the top ten carry about 0.25%. Per the germline V gene, CDR1 is MDHEN and CDR2 is SYDVKM. The ends lost 7 bases at V and 9 bases at J; junction bases unmatched: 15. The length of the CDR3 is 16 residues. The J gene is TRBJ1-5, the V gene TRBV28; 10 nucleotides line up with TRBD1. Sequenced material: cord blood. This clonotype was obtained from a newborn girl in good health. This CDR3 reads CASKMPGQGTDRPQHF. CDR3 DNA sequence: TGTGCCAGCAAGATGCCGGGACAGGGGACGGATCGGCCCCAGCATTTT.